The clone carrying this T cell receptor (beta chain) has at least ten counts. Trimming shortened V by 2 bases and J by 9 bases, and 6 bases separated the two germline ends. The length of the CDR3 is 11 residues. Germline V CDR1 and CDR2: SGHVS, FQNEAQ. Semi-nested PCR with Nested Universal Primer A followed constant-region reverse priming of full-length variable regions. TCRdb processed the 5' RACE reads anew with MiXCR; each CDR3 protein has one entry. Of approximately 23,000 distinct CDR3 sequences listed, approximately 28% are singletons. This chain uses TRBV7-8 with TRBJ2-3; TRBD1 might be the D (6 bases). The TCR comes from a female donor with breast cancer. Sequenced material: tumor-infiltrating naive CD4+ T cells sorted from the breast tumor. Described subset: naive CD4+ T cells, CD4+CD45RA+CD25-. The CDR3 sequence is CASSLRGTQYF. Written as DNA, the CDR3 is TGTGCCAGCAGCTTAAGGGGGACGCAGTATTTT.